The 14 T cell receptor beta chains presented below share a single source sample, sequenced in a study of shared clonotypes between healthy human individuals. CD8 cells classed as naive were CD45RO-negative and positively selected for CCR7, excluding terminally differentiated effector memory CD45RA+ cells. TCRdb keeps only in-frame clones here, not all; method: immunoSEQ multiplex PCR. Found here are hundreds of thousands of clones, roughly 96% of them singletons; the top ten hold around 0.1%. Sequencing was performed on naive CD8+ T cells sorted from blood. The receptors shown here come from a woman in her twenties or thirties in good health.

The CDR3 sequence is CASSYGQGNVGYTF. CDR3 sequence (DNA): TGTGCCAGCAGTTACGGACAGGGCAATGTCGGCTACACCTTC. The chain recombines TRBV7-6 with TRBJ1-2, with TRBD1 matching over 8 bases. Trimming at V came to 6 bases and at J to 8 bases, leaving 11 bases not matched to a gene. The V gene's germline CDR1 is SGHVS and CDR2 FNYEAQ. The CDR3 has 14 residues.

The chain recombines TRBV27 with TRBJ1-1, with D maybe TRBD1 (5 bases). The V gene lost 8 bases and the J gene lost 7 bases, with 11 bases spanning the gap. The CDR3 extends over 11 amino acids. Germline-derived CDR1 and CDR2 are MNHEY and SMNVEV (reference sequence). CDR3 sequence: CASGEGREAFF. CDR3 coding DNA: TGTGCCAGCGGGGAGGGACGTGAAGCTTTCTTT.

This chain links TRBV6-1 with TRBJ2-5; 7 bases map to TRBD1. Germline V gene sequence: CDR1 MNHNS, CDR2 SASEGT. The CDR3 covers 15 residues. Unmatched junction bases numbered 9, after V lost 3 bases and J lost 5 bases. CDR3 in DNA: TGTGCCAGCAGTGATGGGACAGTTTACTGGGAGACCCAGTACTTC. It yields the protein CASSDGTVYWETQYF.

This clone was seen a single time. The chain joins TRBV27 to TRBJ1-4; maybe TRBD1 (5 bases). The V gene's germline CDR1 is MNHEY and CDR2 SMNVEV (reference sequence). V was pared by 2 bases and J by 8 bases, with 12 bases between. CDR3 length equals 14 residues. The chain's CDR3 is CASSLGQGQEKLFF. The CDR3 DNA sequence: TGTGCCAGCAGTTTAGGGCAGGGTCAGGAAAAACTGTTTTTT.

CDR3 coding DNA: TGTGCCAGCAGTGAATCTGTAGGGAACCCTGGAAACACCATATATTTT. This translates into CASSESVGNPGNTIYF. The chain couples TRBV2 to TRBJ1-3; no reliable D call. This CDR3 has 16 residues. Trimming removed 2 bases from V and 2 bases from J, with 13 bases in between. Per germline, CDR1 SNHLY and CDR2 FYNNEI.

This chain links TRBV9 with TRBJ2-1; no firm D call. Germline lookup yields CDR1 SGDLS and CDR2 YYNGEE. The CDR3 loop spans 12 amino acids. The ends were cut back, 3 bases at V and 6 bases at J, with 7 bases in the middle. As DNA, the CDR3 is TGTGCCAGCAGCGCAGTTGGCAATGAGCAGTTCTTC. Translated: CASSAVGNEQFF.

This clone was detected once. V usage is TRBV7-3 and J usage is TRBJ1-1; D is unclear. The V and J ends lost 2 bases and 4 bases respectively, with 14 bases between them. The CDR3 has 15 residues. CDR1 and CDR2 (germline): SGHTA, FQGTGA. The CDR3 region has the DNA TGTGCCAGCAGCTTATACCCGTCCCTGGGCACTGAAGCTTTCTTT. It encodes CASSLYPSLGTEAFF.

This chain uses TRBV6-5 with TRBJ2-7; the D is unclear. The V gene lost 0 bases and the J gene lost 0 bases, with 6 bases spanning the gap. This CDR3 spans 14 amino acids. Germline CDR1 MNHEY, CDR2 SVGAGI. The CDR3 sequence is CASSYSPVSYEQYF. Written as DNA, the CDR3 is TGTGCCAGCAGTTACTCGCCTGTCTCCTACGAGCAGTACTTC.

The genes are TRBV14 and TRBJ2-7; D is unresolved. This CDR3 contains 16 residues. V lost 2 bases, J lost 0 bases, and 14 bases lay in between. Germline CDR1 and CDR2: SGHDN and FVKESK. CDR3 sequence reads: CASSQYGDGSSYEQYF. The DNA of the CDR3 is TGTGCCAGCAGCCAATACGGTGACGGAAGCTCCTACGAGCAGTACTTC.

The chain has TRBV11-2 and TRBJ2-7, with D tentatively TRBD1 or TRBD2 (5 bases each). CDR1 is SGHAT and CDR2 is FQNNGV in the germline V gene. V was cut by 5 bases and J by 9 bases, with 17 bases left in between. CDR3 size: 13 residues. This chain's CDR3 is CASSPGTDLRQYF. DNA of the CDR3: TGTGCCAGCAGCCCCGGGACGGATCTACGGCAGTACTTC. Variable domain in full (rest from reference TRBV11-2 and TRBJ2-7): EAGVAQSPRYKIIEKRQSVAFWCNPISGHATLYWYQQILGQGPKLLIQFQNNGVVDDSQLPKDRFSAERLKGVDSTLKIQPAKLEDSAVYLCASSPGTDLRQYFGPGTRLTVT.

The V gene is TRBV13, the J gene TRBJ2-2; TRBD2 matches at 12 bases. This CDR3 contains 16 residues. The junction had 4 bases not matched to a gene; V was cut back by 5 bases and J by 3 bases. Germline CDR1 is PRHDT and CDR2 is FYEKMQ (reference sequence). The CDR3 sequence is CASSERTSGDTGELFF. The CDR3 DNA follows: TGTGCCAGCAGCGAACGGACTAGCGGGGACACCGGGGAGCTGTTTTTT.

This chain joins TRBV27 and TRBJ1-1; TRBD1 aligns across 7 bases. The CDR3 length is 15 residues. The V gene end was trimmed by 4 bases and the J gene end by 0 bases; junction bases not matched to a gene: 5. In germline, CDR1 is MNHEY, CDR2 SMNVEV (reference sequence). In DNA form, the CDR3 reads TGTGCCAGCAGTTACAGGGGTAGGATGAACACTGAAGCTTTCTTT. Protein sequence: CASSYRGRMNTEAFF.

J is TRBJ1-3 and V is TRBV9; D is undetermined. V was clipped by 0 bases and J by 0 bases, with 7 bases between them. Germline CDR1 is SGDLS and CDR2 is YYNGEE. The CDR3 is 15 residues long. For the CDR3, the DNA is TGTGCCAGCAGCGTAGGTGTCTCCTCTGGAAACACCATATATTTT. It encodes CASSVGVSSGNTIYF.

The CDR3 region is CASSADRASGYTF. CDR3 DNA sequence: TGTGCCAGCAGTGCAGACAGGGCAAGTGGCTACACCTTC. The chain links TRBV28 to TRBJ1-2, with 7 bases lining up with TRBD1. V lost 5 bases and J lost 7; bases outside the gene matches: 7. Germline loops: CDR1 MDHEN, CDR2 SYDVKM. The CDR3 consists of 13 residues.